A single sample gave rise to the 22 T cell receptor beta chains below, sequenced in a study of cytomegalovirus exposure and HLA in healthy donors. In the PCR, 60 Vbeta and 13 Jbeta primers were used. Repertoires were generated with immunoSEQ multiplex PCR, while TCRdb's copy carries only in-frame clones and drops some. This table holds 250,000 or so clones, around nine tenths found once. The sequenced material came from PBMCs. All receptors derive from a girl aged 2 to 9 in good health and CMV-seronegative.

The rearrangement joins TRBV6-1 to TRBJ2-7, with 10 bases identical to TRBD1. The CDR3 is 14 amino acids. Germline CDR1 reads MNHNS; CDR2 reads SASEGT. The V and J ends lost 5 bases and 3 bases, in that order; junction bases with no gene match: 4. CDR3 region: CASSPDRGLYEQYF. The CDR3, as DNA: TGTGCCAGCAGTCCCGACAGGGGGCTCTACGAGCAGTACTTC.

The rearrangement joins TRBV27 to TRBJ1-4; tentatively, D is TRBD1 (5 bases). Germline CDR1 and CDR2: MNHEY and SMNVEV (reference sequence). V lost 8 bases, J lost 7 bases, and 11 bases lay in between. CDR3 length equals 12 residues. The CDR3 DNA follows: TGTGCCAGCGCGCGGGGGGGTGAAAAACTGTTTTTT. This translates into CASARGGEKLFF. The entire variable domain, with the rest obtained from reference TRBV27 and TRBJ1-4, is as follows: EAQVTQNPRYLITVTGKKLTVTCSQNMNHEYMSWYRQDPGLGLRQIYYSMNVEVTDKGDVPEGYKVSRKEKRNFPLILESPSPNQTSLYFCASARGGEKLFFGSGTQLSVL.

The chain recombines TRBV5-1 with TRBJ1-6; maybe TRBD1 (6 bases). Looked up from germline, CDR1 is SGHRS and CDR2 is YFSETQ. Trimming took off 0 bases at V and 0 bases at J, with 16 bases between the two ends. This CDR3 has 19 residues. The DNA for the CDR3 is TGCGCCAGCAGCTTGGAGGCAGGGGCCCGAAGCTCCTATAATTCACCCCTCCACTTT. This encodes CASSLEAGARSSYNSPLHF.

This sequence joins TRBV15 and TRBJ1-3, with TRBD1 matching 12 bases. The CDR3 length is 19 residues. The trim removed 5 bases at V and 0 bases at J, leaving 11 bases unmatched. Germline V CDR1 and CDR2: LNHNV, YYDKDF (reference sequence). The CDR3 DNA follows: TGTGCCACCAGCGGCGGGGACAGGGGGCCTTTCGTCTCTGGAAACACCATATATTTT. It specifies CATSGGDRGPFVSGNTIYF.

J is TRBJ2-5 and V is TRBV2; D is perhaps TRBD2 (5 bases). The CDR3 contains 13 residues. Trimming took off 7 bases at V and 1 base at J, with 10 bases between the two ends. Germline V gives CDR1 SNHLY, CDR2 FYNNEI. CDR3 residues: CASNGAAQETQYF. The CDR3 DNA follows: TGTGCCAGCAATGGAGCGGCCCAAGAGACCCAGTACTTC.

The V call is TRBV5-1, the J call TRBJ1-1, with D uncertain. The germline V gene has CDR1 SGHRS and CDR2 YFSETQ. V was pared by 2 bases and J by 1 base, with 9 bases between. The length of the CDR3 is 14 residues. CDR3 DNA: TGCGCCAGCAGCTTTGTAGATTCGAACACTGAAGCTTTCTTT. Protein product: CASSFVDSNTEAFF.

This chain uses TRBV6-5 with TRBJ1-3; TRBD1 matches 7 bases. Trimming cost V 6 bases and J 1 base; bases outside gene matches: 6. The CDR3 runs to 15 residues. In germline, CDR1 is MNHEY, CDR2 SVGAGI. In nucleotides, the CDR3 is TGTGCCAGCAGAGAACAGGGGATATCTGGAAACACCATATATTTT. As protein: CASREQGISGNTIYF.

This clone was observed a single time. The rearrangement joins TRBV7-9 to TRBJ2-3; D unclear. V was cut by 1 base and J by 0 bases, with 8 bases left in between. Per the germline V gene, CDR1 is SEHNR and CDR2 is FQNEAQ (reference sequence). The length of the CDR3 is 15 residues. The CDR3 nucleotides read TGTGCCAGCAGCTTAGTTGAGACTAGCACAGATACGCAGTATTTT. Translation: CASSLVETSTDTQYF.

V gene TRBV30 combines with J gene TRBJ1-1, with D perhaps TRBD1 (6 bases). V was trimmed by 2 bases and J by 5 bases, leaving 15 bases between them. This CDR3 region has 14 residues. Germline CDR1 GTSNPN, CDR2 SVGIG (reference sequence). This CDR3 reads CAWSTGPLVTEAFF. Here the CDR3 DNA reads TGTGCCTGGAGTACAGGGCCCCTCGTAACTGAAGCTTTCTTT.

The chain's CDR3 is CASSLGTGGFYEQYF. In DNA, the CDR3 is TGTGCCAGCAGCTTAGGGACAGGGGGCTTCTACGAGCAGTACTTC. This sequence joins TRBV7-2 and TRBJ2-7, with TRBD1 identical over 11 bases. The CDR3 covers 15 residues. Germline-derived CDR1 and CDR2 are SGHTA and FQGNSA. Losses at the gene ends were 1 base for V and 3 bases for J; bases not matched to a gene: 2.

V is TRBV9 and J is TRBJ2-5; 7 bases align to TRBD2. The CDR3 is made up of 14 amino acids. From germline, CDR1 is SGDLS and CDR2 YYNGEE. J gave up 2 bases and V 0 bases, and 1 base lay outside the gene matches. The CDR3 DNA sequence: TGTGCCAGCAGCGTAGGCGGGGGACAAGAGACCCAGTACTTC. The encoded protein is CASSVGGGQETQYF.

V and J are TRBV29-1 and TRBJ1-1; TRBD1 aligns across 8 bases. Germline V lookup: CDR1 SQVTM, CDR2 ANQGSEA. The junction had 7 bases not matched to a gene; V was cut back by 7 bases and J by 6 bases. The CDR3 extends over 12 amino acids. The CDR3 DNA follows: TGCAGCGCCCTGACAGGGGTCGCTGAAGCTTTCTTT. Translation gives CSALTGVAEAFF. Looking up the rest from reference TRBV29-1 and TRBJ1-1 gives the full variable domain: SAVISQKPSRDICQRGTSLTIQCQVDSQVTMMFWYRQQPGQSLTLIATANQGSEATYESGFVIDKFPISRPNLTFSTLTVSNMSPEDSSIYLCSALTGVAEAFFGQGTRLTVV.

CDR3 nucleotides: TGTGCCAGCAGCTTGGGGACAGGGTATTCCGAGCAGTACTTC. It translates to CASSLGTGYSEQYF. The chain uses TRBV5-6 and TRBJ2-7; 8 nucleotides align to TRBD1. Looked up from germline, CDR1 is SGHDT and CDR2 is YYEEEE. There are 14 residues in the CDR3. J was trimmed by 6 bases and V by 0 bases; bases with no gene match: 5.

The genes are TRBV28 and TRBJ1-2; 7 bases map to TRBD1. The CDR3 covers 15 residues. From germline, CDR1 is MDHEN and CDR2 SYDVKM. The J segment lost 5 bases and the V segment lost 7 bases, leaving 13 bases of the junction unmatched. As DNA, the CDR3 is TGTGCCAGCATCCATGGAGGGGGCTCCGGATATGGCTACACCTTC. Its translation: CASIHGGGSGYGYTF.

The V and J genes are TRBV23-1 and TRBJ1-5; TRBD1 aligns across 9 bases. TRBV23-1 is sorted into the ORF group, with uncertain function. J lost 5 bases, V lost 1 base, and 9 bases had no gene match. This CDR3 has 17 residues. The DNA of the CDR3 is TGCGCCAGCAGTCAATTCCTTACAGGGGGCGCATATCAGCCCCAGCATTTT. Its protein product is CASSQFLTGGAYQPQHF.

The chain combines TRBV19 with TRBJ2-3; TRBD2 matches at 10 bases. The CDR3 is 19 residues long. The germline V gene encodes CDR1 LNHDA and CDR2 SQIVND (reference sequence). The V segment lost 4 bases and the J segment 2 bases; nucleotides outside the gene matches: 15. The CDR3 DNA reads TGTGCCAGTAGTACCAGCGGGGGGGTTTCCACTTCCCCCACAGATACGCAGTATTTT. Residues: CASSTSGGVSTSPTDTQYF.

The chain employs TRBV10-3 and TRBJ1-2; perhaps TRBD1 as D (5 bases). V was clipped by 11 bases and J by 1 base, with 8 bases between them. The CDR3 is 11 amino acids. CDR1 and CDR2 from the germline V gene are ENHRY and SYGVKD. CDR3 sequence reads: CAVDSNYGYTF. Written as DNA, the CDR3 is TGTGCCGTCGACAGTAACTATGGCTACACCTTC.

The gene calls are TRBV9 and TRBJ2-3; TRBD1 agrees at 7 bases. Germline CDR1 is SGDLS and CDR2 is YYNGEE. The CDR3 is 13 residues long. V lost 3 bases to trimming and J lost 7 bases; unmatched junction nucleotides: 5. The chain's CDR3 is CASSGRTGNTQYF. The CDR3 DNA reads TGTGCCAGCAGCGGAAGGACAGGCAATACGCAGTATTTT.

The chain carries TRBV6-6 and TRBJ2-7; TRBD1 agrees at 10 bases. The germline V gene has CDR1 MNHNY and CDR2 SVGAGI (reference sequence). V trimming: 2 bases; J trimming: 4 bases; junction bases outside the gene matches: 2. The CDR3 runs to 14 residues. DNA for the CDR3: TGTGCCAGCAGTTACCAGGGACAGGGGTACGAGCAGTACTTC. Translated: CASSYQGQGYEQYF.

J is TRBJ2-5 and V is TRBV2, with TRBD2 matching over 15 bases. CDR1 is SNHLY, CDR2 FYNNEI, per germline. The V segment lost 3 bases and the J segment 5 bases; nucleotides outside the gene matches: 7. This CDR3 comprises 17 residues. The CDR3 spells CASSDPMGLAGGETQYF. The DNA of the CDR3 is TGTGCCAGCAGTGACCCCATGGGACTAGCGGGAGGTGAGACCCAGTACTTC.

This clone came up once. The chain has TRBV5-1 and TRBJ1-1; 7 nucleotides match TRBD1. V trimming: 5 bases; J trimming: 2 bases; junction bases outside the gene matches: 6. This CDR3 has 14 amino acids. CDR1 is SGHRS and CDR2 is YFSETQ in the germline V gene. As DNA, the CDR3 is TGCGCCAGCAGTACGGGACAGACAAACACTGAAGCTTTCTTT. This translates into CASSTGQTNTEAFF.

The chain joins TRBV5-5 to TRBJ1-1; D may be TRBD1 (5 bases). Germline V gene sequence: CDR1 SGHKS, CDR2 YYEKEE (reference sequence). V gave up 0 bases and J gave up 8 bases, with 17 bases separating them. The CDR3 totals 15 residues. CDR3 nucleotides: TGTGCCAGCAGCTTGGTTGAATCCGGCAGGGTAGAAGCTTTCTTT. Translated: CASSLVESGRVEAFF.